One and the same sample provided the 13 T cell receptor beta chains below, sequenced in a study of CD8+CD57+ T cells in acquired aplastic anemia. Sequenced patients had shown CD8+CD57+ cell expansion by flow cytometry. Profiles of TCR beta VDJ and CDR3 were generated from a genomic DNA template. One entry per CDR3 protein, called by TCRdb with MiXCR from the reads. The sample lists approximately 180,000 distinct CDR3 sequences, less than 50% occurring once. The sample was sorted CD4+, CD8+, or CD8+CD57+ T cells (not recorded which) from PBMCs. Every receptor here comes from a human donor with aplastic anemia.

This clonotype was counted at least ten times. This chain joins TRBV20-1 and TRBJ2-7, with TRBD2 matching 9 bases. Unmatched junction bases numbered 7, after V lost 5 bases and J lost 2 bases. Germline V gene data show CDR1 as DFQATT and CDR2 as SNEGSKA (reference sequence). The CDR3 is 14 residues long. CDR3 sequence: CSALETSGTYEQYF. The CDR3, as DNA: TGCAGTGCTCTGGAGACTAGCGGAACCTACGAGCAGTACTTC.

Only a few counts were recorded for this clonotype. The chain employs TRBV15 and TRBJ2-3; D unclear. CDR1 and CDR2 from the germline V gene are LNHNV and YYDKDF (reference sequence). This CDR3 is built from 14 residues. Trimming removed 1 base from V and 0 bases from J, with 5 bases in between. The DNA of the CDR3 is TGTGCCACCAGCAGAGCCGGAAGCACAGATACGCAGTATTTT. Translated: CATSRAGSTDTQYF.

The V call is TRBV19, the J call TRBJ2-7; 7 nucleotides align to TRBD1. The ends lost 4 bases at V and 2 bases at J; junction bases unmatched: 8. The CDR3 extends over 15 amino acids. The germline V gene encodes CDR1 LNHDA and CDR2 SQIVND (reference sequence). The CDR3 region has the DNA TGTGCCAGTAGTACACAGGGGACAGTTCCCTACGAGCAGTACTTC. Translating gives CASSTQGTVPYEQYF.

In its sample, this clonotype was seen many times. This chain uses TRBV5-5 with TRBJ2-1; TRBD1 agrees at 8 bases. The CDR3 sequence is 14 residues long. Germline-derived CDR1 and CDR2 are SGHKS and YYEKEE (reference sequence). V lost 5 bases, J lost 9 bases, and 10 bases stayed unmatched. The CDR3 region has the DNA TGTGCCAGCAGTGGGCAGGGGGCTTTGGGTGAGCAGTTCTTC. It translates to CASSGQGALGEQFF.

With regard to this clonotype: No conserved phenylalanine or tryptophan is present at the end of the CDR3, so a read error is the likely explanation. No DNA is shown, since the ends of the CDR3 on it are uncertain; the CDR3 is the one TCRdb lists. This chain uses TRBV19 with TRBJ2-7; the D call of TRBD2 is as the table states it, not checked on the DNA. The CDR3 is 17 residues long, counting both termini. Germline V gene lookup returns CDR1 LNHDA and CDR2 SQIVND (reference sequence). The CDR3 spells CASSIMTSGRVAYEQCL.

This clonotype was counted ten times or more. J is TRBJ1-4 and V is TRBV9; 9 bases line up with TRBD1. Germline CDR1 reads SGDLS; CDR2 reads YYNGEE. J was trimmed by 2 bases and V by 3 bases; bases with no gene match: 2. The CDR3 is 15 residues long. The CDR3 sequence is CASSGGQGTNEKLFF. CDR3 DNA sequence: TGTGCCAGCAGCGGGGGACAGGGCACTAATGAAAAACTGTTTTTT.

The table lists this clonotype with many counts. The chain is built from TRBV4-1 and TRBJ1-4, with TRBD1 matching 8 bases. Germline V gene data show CDR1 as MGHRA and CDR2 as YSYEKL. The CDR3 sequence is 18 residues long. V lost 2 bases, J lost 0 bases, and 8 bases stayed unmatched. The CDR3 is CASSQRWTGTATNEKLFF. The CDR3 DNA reads TGCGCCAGCAGCCAACGATGGACAGGGACTGCAACTAATGAAAAACTGTTTTTT.

This sequence joins TRBV10-2 and TRBJ1-2; tentative D call: TRBD1 (5 bases). The length of the CDR3 is 14 residues. Trimming cost V 3 bases and J 2 bases, with 10 bases left between them. The germline gives CDR1 WSHSY, CDR2 SAAADI. Here the CDR3 DNA reads TGCGCCAGCAGTGACTCGGGGCGGAACTATGGCTACACCTTC. Translating gives CASSDSGRNYGYTF.

The chain uses TRBV2 and TRBJ2-7; 7 bases fit TRBD1. V trimming: 8 bases; J trimming: 8 bases; junction bases outside the gene matches: 12. In germline, CDR1 is SNHLY, CDR2 FYNNEI. The CDR3 covers 13 residues. The CDR3: CASGTWTGVQQYF. In DNA, the CDR3 is TGTGCCAGCGGTACGTGGACAGGCGTACAGCAGTACTTC.

V is TRBV30 and J is TRBJ1-1; D ambiguous. The ends were cut back, 2 bases at V and 1 base at J, with 8 bases in the middle. There are 13 residues in the CDR3. The germline V gene has CDR1 GTSNPN and CDR2 SVGIG (reference sequence). This CDR3 is CAWSLTQNTEAFF. DNA of the CDR3: TGTGCCTGGAGTTTGACACAGAACACTGAAGCTTTCTTT.

At least ten counts were recorded for this clonotype. The rearrangement joins TRBV5-1 to TRBJ2-2; D not certain. There are 13 residues in the CDR3. Trimming pared 1 base from V and 5 bases from J, leaving 6 bases between. Germline V gives CDR1 SGHRS, CDR2 YFSETQ. The CDR3 DNA follows: TGCGCCAGCAGCTTGAAGGAAACCGGGGAGCTGTTTTTT. Translating it yields CASSLKETGELFF.

This clonotype turned up a few times. This chain uses TRBV2 with TRBJ2-2; tentative D call: TRBD2 (6 bases). CDR1 is SNHLY, CDR2 FYNNEI, per germline. Trimming took 7 bases from V and 5 from J, leaving 17 bases between them. The CDR3 length is 15 residues. The CDR3 DNA follows: TGTGCCAGCAAATCCAGCCTAGCGAGAACCGGGGAGCTGTTTTTT. Translation: CASKSSLARTGELFF. The full variable domain, in which reference TRBV2 and TRBJ2-2 provide the parts outside the CDR3, is EPEVTQTPSHQVTQMGQEVILRCVPISNHLYFYWYRQILGQKVEFLVSFYNNEISEKSEIFDDQFSVERPDGSNFTLKIRSTKLEDSAMYFCASKSSLARTGELFFGEGSRLTVL.

The chain links TRBV6-1 to TRBJ1-6, with D perhaps TRBD1 (5 bases). Germline CDR1 is MNHNS and CDR2 is SASEGT. The CDR3 has 16 amino acids. V was cut by 7 bases and J by 1 base, with 14 bases left in between. CDR3 sequence (DNA): TGTGCCAGCATATGGCAGGGCTTATCCTATAATTCACCCCTCCACTTT. Its protein product is CASIWQGLSYNSPLHF.